What follows is one T cell receptor beta chain and its context. The antigen remains unidentified. These data are taken from a study of CD8+CD57+ T cells in acquired aplastic anemia. Study in general: Yields of DNA that came from sorted CD4+ and CD8+ cells averaged about 2.9 ug.

Broader study findings: Overlap between patients and controls comprised roughly 28 CD8+ CDR3 sequences.

Genomic DNA acted as the template from which TCR beta VDJ combination and CDR3 sequence profiling were carried out. TCRdb re-analysed the reads in MiXCR, keeping a single row per CDR3 protein. The sample includes about 160,000 distinct CDR3 sequences, 70% to 80% of them seen just once. Whoever was chosen for sequencing had shown CD8+CD57+ cell expansion by flow cytometry. The patients all had a severe acquired aplastic anemia diagnosis. V shed 2 bases and J shed 2 bases, with 17 bases lying between them. The CDR3 is made up of 16 amino acids. Germline V gives CDR1 SGDLS, CDR2 YYNGEE. The sample consisted of sorted CD4+, CD8+, or CD8+CD57+ T cells (not recorded which) from PBMCs. The chain carries TRBV9 and TRBJ2-7; a weak D match, TRBD2 (7 bases). The clonotype originates from a human donor with aplastic anemia. The CDR3, as DNA: TGTGCCAGCAGCGTGAGGGGGGGATGGGAACCCTACGAGCAGTACTTC. This codes for CASSVRGGWEPYEQYF.